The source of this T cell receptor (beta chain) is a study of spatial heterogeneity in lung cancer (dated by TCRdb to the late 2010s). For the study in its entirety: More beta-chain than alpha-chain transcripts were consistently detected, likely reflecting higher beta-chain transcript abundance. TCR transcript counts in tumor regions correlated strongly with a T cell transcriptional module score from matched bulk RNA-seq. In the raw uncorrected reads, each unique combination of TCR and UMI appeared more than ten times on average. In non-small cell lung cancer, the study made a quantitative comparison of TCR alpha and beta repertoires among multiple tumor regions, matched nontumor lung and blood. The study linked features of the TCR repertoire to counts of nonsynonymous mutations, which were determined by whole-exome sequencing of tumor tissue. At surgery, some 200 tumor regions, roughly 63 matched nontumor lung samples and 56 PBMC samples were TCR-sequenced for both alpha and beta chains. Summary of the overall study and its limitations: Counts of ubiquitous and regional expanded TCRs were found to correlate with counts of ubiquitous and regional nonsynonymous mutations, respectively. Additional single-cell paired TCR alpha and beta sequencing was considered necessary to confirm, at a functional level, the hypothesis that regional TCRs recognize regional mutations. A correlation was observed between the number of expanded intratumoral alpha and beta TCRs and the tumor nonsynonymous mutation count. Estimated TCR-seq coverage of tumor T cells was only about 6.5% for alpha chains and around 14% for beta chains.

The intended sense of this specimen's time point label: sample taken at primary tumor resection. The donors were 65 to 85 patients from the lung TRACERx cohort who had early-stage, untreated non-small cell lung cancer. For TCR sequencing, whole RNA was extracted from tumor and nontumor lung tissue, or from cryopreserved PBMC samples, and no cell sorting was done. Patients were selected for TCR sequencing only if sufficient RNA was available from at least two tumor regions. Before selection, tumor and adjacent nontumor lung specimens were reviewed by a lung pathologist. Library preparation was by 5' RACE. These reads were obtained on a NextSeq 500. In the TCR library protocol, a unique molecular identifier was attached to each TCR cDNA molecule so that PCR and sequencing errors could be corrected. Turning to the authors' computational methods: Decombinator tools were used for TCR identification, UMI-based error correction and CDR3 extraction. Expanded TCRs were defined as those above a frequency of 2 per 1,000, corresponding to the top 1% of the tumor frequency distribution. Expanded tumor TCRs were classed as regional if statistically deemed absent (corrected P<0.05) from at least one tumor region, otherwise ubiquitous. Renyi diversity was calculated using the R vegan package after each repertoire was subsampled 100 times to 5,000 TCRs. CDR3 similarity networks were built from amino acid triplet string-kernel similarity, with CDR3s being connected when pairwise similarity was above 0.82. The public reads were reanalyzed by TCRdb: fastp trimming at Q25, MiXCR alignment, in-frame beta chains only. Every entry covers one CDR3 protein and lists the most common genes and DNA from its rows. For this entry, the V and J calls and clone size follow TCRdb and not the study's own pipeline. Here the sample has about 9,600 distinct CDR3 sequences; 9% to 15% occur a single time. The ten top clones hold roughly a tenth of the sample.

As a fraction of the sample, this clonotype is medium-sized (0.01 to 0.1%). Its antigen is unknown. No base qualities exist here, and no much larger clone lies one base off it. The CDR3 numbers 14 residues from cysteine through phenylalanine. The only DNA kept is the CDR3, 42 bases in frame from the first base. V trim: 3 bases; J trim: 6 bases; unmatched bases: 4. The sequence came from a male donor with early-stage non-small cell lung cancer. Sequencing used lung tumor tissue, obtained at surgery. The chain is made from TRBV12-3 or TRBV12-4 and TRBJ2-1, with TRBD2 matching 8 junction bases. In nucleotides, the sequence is TGTGCCAGCAGTTTGGGGACTAGGGCCAATGAGCAGTTCTTC. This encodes CASSLGTRANEQFF.